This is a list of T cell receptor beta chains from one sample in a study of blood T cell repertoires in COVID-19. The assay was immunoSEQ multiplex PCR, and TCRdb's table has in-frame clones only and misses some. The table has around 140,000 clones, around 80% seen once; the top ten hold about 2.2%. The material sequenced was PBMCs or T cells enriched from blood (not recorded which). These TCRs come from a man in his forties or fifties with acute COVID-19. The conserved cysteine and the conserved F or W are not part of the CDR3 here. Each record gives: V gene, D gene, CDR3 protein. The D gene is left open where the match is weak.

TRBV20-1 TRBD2 SASNAGGTGELF
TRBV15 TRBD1 ATSPPDRDEQY
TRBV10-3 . AISPDRTYNEQF
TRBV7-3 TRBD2 ASSLYTSGEDEQF
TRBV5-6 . ASSLAGALSYEQY
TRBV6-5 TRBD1 ASSSNPGTGDEKLF
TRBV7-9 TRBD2 ASSSPAGRANYNEQF
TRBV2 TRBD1 ASSPGQGINSPLH
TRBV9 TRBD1 ASSATWDRAGNTIY
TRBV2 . ASRGDGNNSPLH
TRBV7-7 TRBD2 ASSLGTSGRTDTQY
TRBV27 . ASSSRGSDTQY
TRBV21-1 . ASSGDRGILWGAF
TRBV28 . ASRLPGLSYEQY
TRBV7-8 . ASSLVPEETQY
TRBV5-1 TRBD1 ASSLGQGIEKLF
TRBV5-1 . ASSSMTGNGEKLF
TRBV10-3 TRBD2 AIRETSGYTDTQY
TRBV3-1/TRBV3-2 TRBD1 ASSQDQTGGGYT
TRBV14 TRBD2 ASSQDGTSGRREF
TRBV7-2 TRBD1 ASSRTGVTNEKLF
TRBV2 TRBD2 ASRGLAGYNEQF
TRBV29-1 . SVMEGDGSYGYT
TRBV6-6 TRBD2 ASSPFSGSSYNEQF
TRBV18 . ASSPGDGRTEAF
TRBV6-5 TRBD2 ASSSLAGADTQY
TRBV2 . ASRDTDYSNQPQH
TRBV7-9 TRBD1 ASSPGTAQETQY
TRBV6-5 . ASTRTGSPLH
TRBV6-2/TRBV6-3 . ASSSTTGPHEQY
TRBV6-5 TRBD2 ASSPRPGGTNEQF
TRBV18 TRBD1 ASSPVGTGLIRAYNEQF
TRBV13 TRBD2 ASSLGIGTSGSYETQY
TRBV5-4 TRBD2 ASSLRLAGAQDTQY
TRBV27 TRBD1 ASSFSWTGRIFNYGYT
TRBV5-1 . ASSPLPDTQY
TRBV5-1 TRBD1 ASSLQGVTNEKLF
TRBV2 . ASTGLAGANVLT
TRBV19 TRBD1 ASSLDQGAYGNTIY
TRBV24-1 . ATSDTTEGTDTQY
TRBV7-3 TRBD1 ASSLTGDRDYPQY
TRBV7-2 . ASSYPGYGYT
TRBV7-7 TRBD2 ASSPSGGAHNEQF
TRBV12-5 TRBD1 ASGPDRVRKDSGNTIY
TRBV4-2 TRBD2 ASSQNPPERDSYEQY
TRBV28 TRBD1 ASSSGGVGGTEAF
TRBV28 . ASRREGANYGYT
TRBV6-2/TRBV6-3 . ASSDYQGGNEKLF
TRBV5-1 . ASSLRARQSGDTQY
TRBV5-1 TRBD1 ASSLVPTGEETQY
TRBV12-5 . ASGSRGDTIY
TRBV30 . AWSVGLSGNTIY
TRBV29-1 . SVARGYNEQF
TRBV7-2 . ASSAHRSGPGTDTQY
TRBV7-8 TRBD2 ASSLTSGGQITGELF
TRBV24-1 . ASNENRFSYEQY
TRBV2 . ASSGQRNTEAF
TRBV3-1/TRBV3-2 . ASSQDTAGETQY
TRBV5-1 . ASSFRPQGNIGYT
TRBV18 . ASSPERDKGYT